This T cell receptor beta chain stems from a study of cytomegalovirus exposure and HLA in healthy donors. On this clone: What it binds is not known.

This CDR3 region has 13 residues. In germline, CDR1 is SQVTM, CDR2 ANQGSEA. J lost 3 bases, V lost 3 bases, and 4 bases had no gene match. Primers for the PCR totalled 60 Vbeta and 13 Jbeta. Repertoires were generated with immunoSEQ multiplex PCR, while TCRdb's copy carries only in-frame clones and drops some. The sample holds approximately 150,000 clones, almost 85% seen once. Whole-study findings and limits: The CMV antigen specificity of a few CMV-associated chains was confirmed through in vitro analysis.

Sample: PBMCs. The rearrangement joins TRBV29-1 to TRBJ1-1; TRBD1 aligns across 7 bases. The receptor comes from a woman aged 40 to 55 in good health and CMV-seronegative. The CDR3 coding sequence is TGCAGCGTTGACAGACAGGGACACACTGAAGCTTTCTTT. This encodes CSVDRQGHTEAFF. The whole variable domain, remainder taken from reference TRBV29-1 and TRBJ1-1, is SAVISQKPSRDICQRGTSLTIQCQVDSQVTMMFWYRQQPGQSLTLIATANQGSEATYESGFVIDKFPISRPNLTFSTLTVSNMSPEDSSIYLCSVDRQGHTEAFFGQGTRLTVV.